This T cell receptor beta chain derives from a study of control samples from healthy donors and cancer patients. V lost 7 bases, J lost 4 bases, and 14 bases lay in between. Germline lookup yields CDR1 MDHEN and CDR2 SYDVKM. This CDR3 comprises 14 residues. This clone was recorded only once. Assay used: immunoSEQ multiplex PCR; TCRdb lists only in-frame clones, some missing. This sample has some 120,000 clones, with just over 90% found just once. Sequencing was performed on PBMCs. J is TRBJ1-5 and V is TRBV28; D is unresolved. This receptor was identified in a man in his forties or fifties with head and neck cancer. CDR3 amino acids: CASKHRFGNQPQHF. CDR3 bases: TGTGCCAGCAAACACCGTTTTGGTAATCAGCCCCAGCATTTT.